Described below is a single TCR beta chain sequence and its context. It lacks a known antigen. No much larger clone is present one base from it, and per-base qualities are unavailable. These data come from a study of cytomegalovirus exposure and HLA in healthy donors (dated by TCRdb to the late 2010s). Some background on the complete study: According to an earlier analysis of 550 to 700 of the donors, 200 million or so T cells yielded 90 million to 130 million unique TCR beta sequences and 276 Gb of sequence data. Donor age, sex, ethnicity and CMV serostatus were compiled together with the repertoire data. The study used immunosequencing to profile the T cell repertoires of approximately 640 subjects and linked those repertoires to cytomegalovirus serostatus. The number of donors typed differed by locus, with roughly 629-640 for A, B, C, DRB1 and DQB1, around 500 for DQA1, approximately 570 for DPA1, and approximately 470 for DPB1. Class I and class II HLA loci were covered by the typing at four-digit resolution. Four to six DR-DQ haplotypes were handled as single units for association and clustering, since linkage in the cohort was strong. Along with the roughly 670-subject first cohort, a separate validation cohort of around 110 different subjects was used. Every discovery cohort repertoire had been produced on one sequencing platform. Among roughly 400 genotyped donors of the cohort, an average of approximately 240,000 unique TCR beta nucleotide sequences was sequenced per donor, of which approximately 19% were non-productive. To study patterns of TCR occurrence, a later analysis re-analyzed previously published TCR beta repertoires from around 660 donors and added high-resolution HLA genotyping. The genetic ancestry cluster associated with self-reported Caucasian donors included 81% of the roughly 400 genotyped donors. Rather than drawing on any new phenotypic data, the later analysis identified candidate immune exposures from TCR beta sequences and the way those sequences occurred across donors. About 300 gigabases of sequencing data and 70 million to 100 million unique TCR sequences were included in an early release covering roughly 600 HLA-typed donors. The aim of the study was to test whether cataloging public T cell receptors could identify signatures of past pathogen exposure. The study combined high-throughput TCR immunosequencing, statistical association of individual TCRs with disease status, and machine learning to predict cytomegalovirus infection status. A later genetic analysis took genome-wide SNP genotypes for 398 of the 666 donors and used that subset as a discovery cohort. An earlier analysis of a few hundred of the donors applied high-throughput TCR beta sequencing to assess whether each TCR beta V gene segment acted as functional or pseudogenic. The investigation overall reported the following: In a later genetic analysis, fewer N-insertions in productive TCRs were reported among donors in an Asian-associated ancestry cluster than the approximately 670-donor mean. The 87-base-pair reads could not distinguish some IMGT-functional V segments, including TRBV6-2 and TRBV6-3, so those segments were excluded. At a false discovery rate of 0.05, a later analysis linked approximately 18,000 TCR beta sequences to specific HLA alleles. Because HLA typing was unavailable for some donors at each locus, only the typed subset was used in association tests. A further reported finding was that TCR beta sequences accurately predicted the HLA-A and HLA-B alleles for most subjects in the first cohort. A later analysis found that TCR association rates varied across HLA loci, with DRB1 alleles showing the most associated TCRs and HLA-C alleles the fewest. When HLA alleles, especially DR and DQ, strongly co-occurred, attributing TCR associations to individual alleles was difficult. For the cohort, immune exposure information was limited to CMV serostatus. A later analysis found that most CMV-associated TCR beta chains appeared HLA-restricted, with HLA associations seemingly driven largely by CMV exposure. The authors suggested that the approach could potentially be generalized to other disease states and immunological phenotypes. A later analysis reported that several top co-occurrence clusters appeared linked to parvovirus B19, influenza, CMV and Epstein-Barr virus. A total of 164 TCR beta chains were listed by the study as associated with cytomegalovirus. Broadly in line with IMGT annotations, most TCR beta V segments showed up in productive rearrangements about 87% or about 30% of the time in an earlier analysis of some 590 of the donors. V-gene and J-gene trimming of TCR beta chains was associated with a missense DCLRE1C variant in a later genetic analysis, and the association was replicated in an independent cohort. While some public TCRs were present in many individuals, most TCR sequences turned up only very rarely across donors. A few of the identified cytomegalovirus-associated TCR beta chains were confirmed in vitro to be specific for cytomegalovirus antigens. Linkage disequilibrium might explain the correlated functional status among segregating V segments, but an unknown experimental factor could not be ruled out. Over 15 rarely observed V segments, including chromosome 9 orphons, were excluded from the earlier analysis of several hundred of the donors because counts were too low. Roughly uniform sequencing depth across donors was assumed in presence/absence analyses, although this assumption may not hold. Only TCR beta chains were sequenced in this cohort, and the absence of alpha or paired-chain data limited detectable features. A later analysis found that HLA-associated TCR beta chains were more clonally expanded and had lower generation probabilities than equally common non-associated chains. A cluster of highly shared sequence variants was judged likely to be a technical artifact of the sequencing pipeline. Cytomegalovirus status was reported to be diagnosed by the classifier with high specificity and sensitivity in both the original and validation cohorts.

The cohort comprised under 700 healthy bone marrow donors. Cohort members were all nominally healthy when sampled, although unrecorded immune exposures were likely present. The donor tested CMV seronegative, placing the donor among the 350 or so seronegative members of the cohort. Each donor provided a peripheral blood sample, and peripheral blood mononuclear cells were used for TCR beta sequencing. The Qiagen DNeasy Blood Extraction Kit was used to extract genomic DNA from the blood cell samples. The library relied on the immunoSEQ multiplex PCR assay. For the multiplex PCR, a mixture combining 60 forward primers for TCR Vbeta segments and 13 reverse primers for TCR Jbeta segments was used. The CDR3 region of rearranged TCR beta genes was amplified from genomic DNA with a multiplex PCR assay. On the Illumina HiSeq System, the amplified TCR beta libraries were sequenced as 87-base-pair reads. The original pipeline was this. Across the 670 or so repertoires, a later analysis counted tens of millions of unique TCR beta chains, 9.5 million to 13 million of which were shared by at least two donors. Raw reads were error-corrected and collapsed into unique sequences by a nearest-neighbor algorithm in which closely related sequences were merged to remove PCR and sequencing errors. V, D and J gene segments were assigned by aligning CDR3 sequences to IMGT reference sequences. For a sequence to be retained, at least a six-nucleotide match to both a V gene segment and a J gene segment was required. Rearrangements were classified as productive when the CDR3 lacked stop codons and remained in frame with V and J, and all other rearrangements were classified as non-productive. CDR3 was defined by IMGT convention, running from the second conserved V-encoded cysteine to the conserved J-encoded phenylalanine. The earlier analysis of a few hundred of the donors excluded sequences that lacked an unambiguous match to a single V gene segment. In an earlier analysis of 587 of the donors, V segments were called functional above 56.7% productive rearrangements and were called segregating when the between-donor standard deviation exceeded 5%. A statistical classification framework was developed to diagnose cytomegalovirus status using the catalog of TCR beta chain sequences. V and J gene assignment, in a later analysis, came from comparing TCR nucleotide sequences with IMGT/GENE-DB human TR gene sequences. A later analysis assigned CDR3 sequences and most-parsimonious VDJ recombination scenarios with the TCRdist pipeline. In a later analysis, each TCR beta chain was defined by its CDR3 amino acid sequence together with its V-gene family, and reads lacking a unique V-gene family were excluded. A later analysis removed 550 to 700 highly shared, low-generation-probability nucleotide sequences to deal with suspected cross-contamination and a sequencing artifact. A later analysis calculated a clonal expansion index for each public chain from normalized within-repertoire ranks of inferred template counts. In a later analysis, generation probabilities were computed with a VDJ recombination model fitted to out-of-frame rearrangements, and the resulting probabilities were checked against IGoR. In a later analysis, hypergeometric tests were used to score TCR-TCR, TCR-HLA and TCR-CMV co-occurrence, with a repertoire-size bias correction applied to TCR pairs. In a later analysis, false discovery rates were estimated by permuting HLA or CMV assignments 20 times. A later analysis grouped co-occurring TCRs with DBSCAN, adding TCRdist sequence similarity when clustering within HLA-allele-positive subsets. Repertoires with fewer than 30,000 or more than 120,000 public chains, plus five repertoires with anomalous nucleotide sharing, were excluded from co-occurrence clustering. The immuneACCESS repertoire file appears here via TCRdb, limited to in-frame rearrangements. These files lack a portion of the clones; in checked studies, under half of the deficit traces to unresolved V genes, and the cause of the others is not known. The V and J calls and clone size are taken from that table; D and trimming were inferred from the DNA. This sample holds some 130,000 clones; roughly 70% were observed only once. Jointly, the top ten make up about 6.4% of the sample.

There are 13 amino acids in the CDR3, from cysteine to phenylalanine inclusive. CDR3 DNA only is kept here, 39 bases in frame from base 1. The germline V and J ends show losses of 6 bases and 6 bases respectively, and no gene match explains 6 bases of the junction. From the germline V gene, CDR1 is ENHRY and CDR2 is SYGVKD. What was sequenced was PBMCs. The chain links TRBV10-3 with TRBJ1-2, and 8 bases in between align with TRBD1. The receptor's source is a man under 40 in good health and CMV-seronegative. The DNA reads TGTGCCATCAGCATGGACAGGGCCAATGGCTACACCTTC. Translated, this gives CAISMDRANGYTF.